The sequence of this T cell receptor beta chain was determined in a study of blood T cell repertoires in COVID-19 (dated by TCRdb to about 2020). Study-wide context: Samples from collaborators originated in the United States, Italy and Spain and spanned both the acute and convalescent phases of COVID-19. The prospective study material was composed of cDNA or gDNA derived from T cells, B-cell-depleted T cells, or PBMCs. Subjects who had been exposed to COVID-19, were actively infected with it, or had recovered from it provided the deeply sampled blood TCRbeta repertoires that made up the dataset. A freely available public database, intended as a resource for researchers studying the immune response to SARS-CoV-2, is where the repertoires were released. Samples came from the ongoing ImmuneRACE study (first 160 participants) plus 1,254 subjects from 6 global collaborators. Sample metadata almost always included a de-identified subject ID, COVID-19 status, age in years and sex. Where available, HLA class I and class II types were taken from metadata supplied by the sample provider and were not determined by assay-based typing.

Turning to this clone: Its antigen is unknown. No qualities accompany the bases; no much larger clone lies one base away.

General study outcomes and caveats: The amount of clinical and demographic metadata varied by source and participant and was provided uncurated.

TCRbeta CDR3 regions were amplified from genomic DNA using the immunoSEQ Assay, a bias-controlled multiplex PCR. The authors' analysis ran thus. Within the assay, amplification of reference gene primers was used to estimate how many nucleated cells each sample contained. To quantify the absolute abundance of each unique TCRbeta CDR3 rearrangement, sequence reads were collapsed and filtered. For each sample, productive Simpson clonality was calculated by taking the square root of Simpson's diversity index across productive rearrangements. TCRdb stores this immuneACCESS table with in-frame sequences only. Part of the clones is absent; in the studies checked, under half of the shortfall reflects unresolved V genes, and no reason is known for the rest. Clonal size and the V and J genes are those of that table, whereas D and trimming came from the DNA. Within this sample are about 90,000 clones, with about 90% of them counted one time only. The leading ten clones occupy around 1.8% of the sample.

Each collaborating institution followed its own protocols to collect whole blood in K2EDTA tubes. For TCRbeta analysis, collaborators shipped samples as frozen whole blood, isolated PBMCs, or DNA extracted from either of those sample types. Inclusive of the bounding cysteine and phenylalanine, the CDR3 is 16 residues long. Just CDR3 DNA is preserved here, 48 bases in frame from base 1. The trim is 6 bases for V and 0 bases for J, with a gap of 15 bases between the germline ends. CDR1 and CDR2 (LNHDA, SQIVND) derive from the germline V gene (reference sequence). Sequencing used peripheral blood. Recombination linked TRBV19 to TRBJ2-1; the D gene is possibly TRBD2, with 6 bases matching. The sequence was collected from a human donor with active COVID-19. The donor label of this sample is uncertain. CDR3 loop: CASRGLTLSSYNEQFF. At the DNA level, the sequence is TGTGCCAGTAGGGGACTGACCCTAAGCTCCTACAATGAGCAGTTCTTC.